The next 28 T cell receptor beta chains were all read from a single sample in a study of control samples from healthy donors and cancer patients. Clones were sequenced by immunoSEQ multiplex PCR, and TCRdb holds only the in-frame ones, with some missing. The table shows roughly 120,000 clones, with nearly 95% occurring only once. Sequenced input: blood. The receptors come from a man in his thirties or forties in good health.

This clone showed up just once. This sequence joins TRBV6-5 and TRBJ1-5; D is ambiguous. The V gene lost 5 bases and the J gene lost 0 bases, with 8 bases spanning the gap. The CDR3 has 14 residues. CDR1 MNHEY and CDR2 SVGAGI come from the germline V gene. CDR3 DNA: TGTGCCAGCAGTAGTACTTATAGCAATCAGCCCCAGCATTTT. Protein: CASSSTYSNQPQHF.

This chain links TRBV5-1 with TRBJ1-2; unclear D gene. V was shortened by 0 bases and J by 4 bases, with 19 bases between the two germline ends. The CDR3 is 17 residues long. Germline V gene lookup returns CDR1 SGHRS and CDR2 YFSETQ. DNA of the CDR3: TGCGCCAGCAGCTTGGCCGGGCTGAACACCTTCTCCTATGGCTACACCTTC. Residues: CASSLAGLNTFSYGYTF.

The chain recombines TRBV6-5 with TRBJ1-6; 8 bases are shared with TRBD1. Germline values: CDR1 MNHEY, CDR2 SVGAGI. The trim removed 6 bases at V and 9 bases at J, leaving 10 bases unmatched. CDR3 size: 15 residues. The CDR3 nucleotides are TGTGCCAGCAGCCCCCGAGGACAGGGATTTTCACCCCTCCACTTT. It specifies CASSPRGQGFSPLHF.

This clone was counted once. Here the CDR3 reads CASSSGNYEQYF. Here the CDR3 DNA reads TGTGCCAGCAGTTCCGGGAACTACGAGCAGTACTTC. This chain connects TRBV28 to TRBJ2-7; the D gene is possibly TRBD2 (5 bases). Germline V gene sequence: CDR1 MDHEN, CDR2 SYDVKM. V was cut by 4 bases and J by 3 bases, with 7 bases left in between. This CDR3 is 12 amino acids long.

This chain uses TRBV6-5 with TRBJ2-1; weak D call: TRBD1 (5 bases). Looked up from germline, CDR1 is MNHEY and CDR2 is SVGAGI. The CDR3 spans 13 residues. The V and J ends lost 6 bases and 6 bases respectively, with 12 bases between them. The CDR3 protein is CASRDLGANEQFF. DNA for the CDR3: TGTGCCAGCAGGGACCTAGGGGCCAATGAGCAGTTCTTC.

The chain links TRBV5-1 to TRBJ2-7; TRBD2 aligns across 8 bases. Germline trimming cut 2 bases from V and 7 bases from J; bases unmatched to any gene: 5. There are 13 residues in the CDR3. The germline V gene encodes CDR1 SGHRS and CDR2 YFSETQ. In nucleotides, the CDR3 is TGCGCCAGCAGCTTATATAGCGGGGAAGAGCAGTACGTC. The encoded protein is CASSLYSGEEQYV.

The V call is TRBV18, the J call TRBJ2-7; 10 positions match TRBD2. V shed 6 bases and J 10 bases; nucleotides not matched to a gene: 9. The CDR3 covers 13 residues. Per the germline V gene, CDR1 is KGHSH and CDR2 is LQKENI. DNA for the CDR3: TGTGCCAGCTCCGGGGCTAGCGGGGGAAGACAGTACGTC. As protein: CASSGASGGRQYV.

The chain recombines TRBV9 with TRBJ2-1; the D is unclear. Germline V CDR1 and CDR2: SGDLS, YYNGEE. The germline V and J ends were trimmed by 0 bases and 5 bases, with 9 bases remaining between them. This CDR3 contains 14 residues. The CDR3 DNA is TGTGCCAGCAGCGTAGACCATCCGGACAATGAGCAGTTCTTC. Encoded protein: CASSVDHPDNEQFF.

This chain uses TRBV5-5 with TRBJ2-1, with a possible D match to TRBD2 (5 bases). The germline V gene has CDR1 SGHKS and CDR2 YYEKEE (reference sequence). This CDR3 comprises 15 residues. V was trimmed by 0 bases and J by 5 bases, leaving 12 bases between them. In nucleotides, the CDR3 is TGTGCCAGCAGCTTGGAACTTGGGAGTCACAATGAGCAGTTCTTC. It is translated as CASSLELGSHNEQFF.

CDR3: CASSQDTGSFEKLFF. DNA of the CDR3: TGCGCCAGCAGCCAAGACACCGGCTCATTTGAAAAACTGTTTTTT. V usage is TRBV4-1 and J usage is TRBJ1-4, with no clear D. This CDR3 comprises 15 residues. Per the germline V gene, CDR1 is MGHRA and CDR2 is YSYEKL. Trimming removed 0 bases from V and 7 bases from J, with 12 bases in between.

The genes are TRBV19 and TRBJ1-5; D perhaps matches TRBD1 (5 bases). Germline CDR1 LNHDA, CDR2 SQIVND (reference sequence). This CDR3 region has 14 residues. V dropped 7 bases and J dropped 0 bases, with 10 bases sitting between them. CDR3 sequence (DNA): TGTGCCAGTAAGGTAGGGGTTAGCAATCAGCCCCAGCATTTT. Encoded protein: CASKVGVSNQPQHF.

The rearrangement joins TRBV7-2 to TRBJ2-1; either TRBD1 or TRBD2 may fit D (5 bases each). In germline, CDR1 is SGHTA, CDR2 FQGNSA. The CDR3 length is 15 residues. Trimming took off 1 base at V and 4 bases at J, with 11 bases between the two ends. The DNA of the CDR3 is TGTGCCAGCAGCTTAGTGGGACGGACTTACAATGAGCAGTTCTTC. It yields the protein CASSLVGRTYNEQFF. The full variable domain, with the rest looked up from reference TRBV7-2 and TRBJ2-1, is GAGVSQSPSNKVTEKGKDVELRCDPISGHTALYWYRQSLGQGLEFLIYFQGNSAPDKSGLPSDRFSAERTGGSVSTLTIQRTQQEDSAVYLCASSLVGRTYNEQFFGPGTRLTVL.

The chain links TRBV18 to TRBJ1-1, with a possible D match to TRBD1 (5 bases). Trimming removed 2 bases from V and 1 base from J, with 20 bases in between. CDR3 length: 18 residues. Germline lookup yields CDR1 KGHSH and CDR2 LQKENI. The CDR3 region is CASSPRGVQGITNTEAFF. In nucleotides, the CDR3 is TGTGCCAGCTCACCAAGGGGAGTGCAGGGAATAACGAACACTGAAGCTTTCTTT.

This clone was counted a single time. V and J are TRBV5-4 and TRBJ2-3, with TRBD2 matching over 7 bases. Germline CDR1 reads SGHNT; CDR2 reads YYREEE (reference sequence). This CDR3 region has 16 residues. The V gene end was trimmed by 4 bases and the J gene end by 2 bases; junction bases not matched to a gene: 10. The CDR3 nucleotides are TGTGCCAGCAGCCCGGGAGGCCCGCGCAACACAGATACGCAGTATTTT. Translating gives CASSPGGPRNTDTQYF.

This clone counts as medium-sized. The chain uses TRBV27 and TRBJ1-2; D is unresolved. The germline gives CDR1 MNHEY, CDR2 SMNVEV (reference sequence). V lost 3 bases and J lost 0, with 5 bases in between. The CDR3 contains 13 residues. CDR3 amino acids: CASSLNTNYGYTF. In DNA, the CDR3 is TGTGCCAGCAGTTTGAACACTAACTATGGCTACACCTTC.

The rearrangement uses TRBV29-1 and TRBJ2-3; D is unclear. This CDR3 has 11 amino acids. Germline V gene sequence: CDR1 SQVTM, CDR2 ANQGSEA. V dropped 3 bases and J dropped 2 bases, with 3 bases sitting between them. The chain's CDR3 is CSVDPTDTQYF. CDR3 in DNA: TGCAGCGTTGACCCCACAGATACGCAGTATTTT.

The chain employs TRBV14 and TRBJ2-7; D is uncertain. CDR1 is SGHDN and CDR2 is FVKESK in the germline V gene. The CDR3 covers 16 residues. V was trimmed by 0 bases and J by 6 bases, leaving 18 bases between them. The CDR3 DNA reads as TGTGCCAGCAGCCAAGAACGTATGTACAGATTGATCGAGCAGTACTTC. Its translation is CASSQERMYRLIEQYF. The full variable domain, rest sourced from reference TRBV14 and TRBJ2-7, is EAGVTQFPSHSVIEKGQTVTLRCDPISGHDNLYWYRRVMGKEIKFLLHFVKESKQDESGMPNNRFLAERTGGTYSTLKVQPAELEDSGVYFCASSQERMYRLIEQYFGPGTRLTVT.

Only one count was recorded for this clone. The rearrangement joins TRBV6-5 to TRBJ2-5; D is tentatively TRBD1 or TRBD2 (5 bases each). Germline CDR1 and CDR2: MNHEY and SVGAGI. Deletions cut 2 bases from V and 1 base from J, with 11 bases between. The CDR3 has 15 residues. The CDR3 DNA reads as TGTGCCAGCAGTTACAAAACGGGGCTCCAAGAGACCCAGTACTTC. It translates to CASSYKTGLQETQYF.

V and J are TRBV24-1 and TRBJ2-2, with D possibly being TRBD2 (5 bases). Trimming left V 8 bases short and J 4 bases short, with 10 bases between. The germline V gene has CDR1 KGHDR and CDR2 SFDVKD. The CDR3 is 13 residues long. The CDR3, as DNA: TGTGCCACCACGAACGGGGTCACCGGGGAGCTGTTTTTT. Translating gives CATTNGVTGELFF.

This clone was observed a handful of times. The rearrangement joins TRBV9 to TRBJ2-1; the match to TRBD2 covers 12 bases. This CDR3 region has 16 residues. Per the germline V gene, CDR1 is SGDLS and CDR2 is YYNGEE. Trimming at V came to 4 bases and at J to 9 bases, leaving 11 bases not matched to a gene. The CDR3 DNA reads as TGTGCCAGCAGCCCAGGGAGACTAGCGGGGGCGGGTGAGCAGTTCTTC. Its translation: CASSPGRLAGAGEQFF.

J is TRBJ2-3 and V is TRBV7-6; TRBD1 matches at 11 bases. CDR1 and CDR2 (germline): SGHVS, FNYEAQ. The CDR3 has 16 amino acids. Unmatched junction bases numbered 5, after V lost 4 bases and J lost 2 bases. In DNA form, the CDR3 reads TGTGCCAGCAGCTCCGGGACAGGGGGTTACACAGATACGCAGTATTTT. This translates into CASSSGTGGYTDTQYF.

This clone showed up just once. V is TRBV3-1 (or the pseudogene TRBV3-2) and J is TRBJ1-4, with TRBD1 as a possible D gene (5 bases). V dropped 5 bases and J dropped 0 bases, with 13 bases sitting between them. The germline gives CDR1 LGHDT, CDR2 YNNKEL (reference sequence). This CDR3 is built from 16 residues. CDR3 amino acids: CASSYRDWPTNEKLFF. The CDR3 bases are TGTGCCAGCAGCTACCGGGACTGGCCAACTAATGAAAAACTGTTTTTT.

The chain couples TRBV28 to TRBJ2-6, with D perhaps TRBD1 (6 bases). Trimming cost V 5 bases and J 0 bases, with 32 bases left between them. From germline, CDR1 is MDHEN and CDR2 SYDVKM. There are 23 residues in the CDR3. The CDR3 sequence is CASSLPNSYLTGSAGSGANVLTF. For the CDR3, the DNA is TGTGCCAGCAGTCTACCGAACTCATACCTGACAGGTTCGGCTGGCTCTGGGGCCAACGTCCTGACTTTC.

The CDR3 here is CASSGTRVNTEAFF. The CDR3 DNA reads as TGTGCCAGCTCCGGAACTAGGGTGAACACTGAAGCTTTCTTT. The rearrangement uses TRBV18 and TRBJ1-1, with no clear D. The germline V and J ends were trimmed by 6 bases and 0 bases, with 11 bases remaining between them. This CDR3 spans 14 amino acids. CDR1 and CDR2 from the germline V gene are KGHSH and LQKENI.

This clone was recorded only once. This sequence joins TRBV7-8 and TRBJ1-5; D gene uncertain. V was clipped by 3 bases and J by 7 bases, with 10 bases between them. CDR1 SGHVS and CDR2 FQNEAQ come from the germline V gene. This CDR3 is built from 13 residues. This CDR3 is CASSLFRLQPQHF. In DNA form, the CDR3 reads TGTGCCAGCAGCTTGTTCCGTTTGCAGCCCCAGCATTTT.

This clone was observed once. The V gene is TRBV2, the J gene TRBJ1-1; the match to TRBD1 covers 7 bases. Germline V gene lookup returns CDR1 SNHLY and CDR2 FYNNEI. V shed 7 bases and J 11 bases; nucleotides not matched to a gene: 10. The CDR3 is 12 amino acids. CDR3 DNA sequence: TGTGCCAGCACCCAGGGGGGGGTGCGTGCTTTCTTT. It translates to CASTQGGVRAFF.

The genes are TRBV19 and TRBJ1-1, with 8 bases matching TRBD1. Germline loops: CDR1 LNHDA, CDR2 SQIVND (reference sequence). J was trimmed by 2 bases and V by 4 bases; bases with no gene match: 6. This CDR3 has 15 amino acids. CDR3 in DNA: TGTGCCAGTAGTACAAGCAGGGGGCAAAACACTGAAGCTTTCTTT. Translation gives CASSTSRGQNTEAFF.

The CDR3 loop reads CASSLLSSPLHF. The CDR3 DNA reads TGTGCCAGCAGCTTACTGAGTTCACCCCTCCACTTT. The chain links TRBV7-2 to TRBJ1-6; unclear D gene. CDR1 and CDR2 (germline): SGHTA, FQGNSA. V was pared by 2 bases and J by 9 bases, with 5 bases between. The CDR3 is 12 residues long.